These 6 T cell receptor beta chains share one sample of origin, sequenced in a study of HIV-infected patients and healthy controls. TCRdb ran MiXCR on the 5' RACE reads and lists one entry per CDR3 protein. Of approximately 64,000 distinct CDR3 sequences listed, 15% to 20% are singletons. Sample: CD4+ T cells from blood. All receptors come from a human donor in good health.

This clonotype was seen repeatedly, ten times or more. The V gene is TRBV14, the J gene TRBJ2-5; 8 positions agree with TRBD2. CDR1 and CDR2 (germline): SGHDN, FVKESK. The CDR3 runs 15 residues. The junction had 6 bases not matched to a gene; V was cut back by 2 bases and J by 4 bases. The CDR3: CASSQPGGPRETQYF. The CDR3 region has the DNA TGTGCCAGCAGCCAACCGGGAGGGCCTAGAGAGACCCAGTACTTC.

The CDR3 nucleotides are TGCAGTGTCAAGGGACAGAACTACTATGGCTACACCTTC. Translation: CSVKGQNYYGYTF. V is TRBV20-1 and J is TRBJ1-2, with 7 bases that match TRBD1. Germline trimming cut 7 bases from V and 3 bases from J; bases unmatched to any gene: 8. The CDR3 is 13 residues long. In germline, CDR1 is DFQATT, CDR2 SNEGSKA (reference sequence).

V and J are TRBV3-1 and TRBJ1-1; perhaps TRBD1 as D (5 bases). Trimming took off 1 base at V and 7 bases at J, with 7 bases between the two ends. CDR3 length: 12 amino acids. CDR1 LGHDT and CDR2 YNNKEL come from the germline V gene (reference sequence). The chain's CDR3 is CASSQGGLEAFF. The CDR3 DNA reads as TGTGCCAGCAGCCAAGGGGGACTTGAAGCTTTCTTT.

The table lists this clonotype with many counts. The CDR3 region is CSASGQATREQYF. The CDR3, as DNA: TGCAGTGCTTCGGGACAGGCCACGAGGGAGCAGTACTTC. The chain employs TRBV20-1 and TRBJ2-7, with 8 bases aligning to TRBD1. CDR1 is DFQATT, CDR2 SNEGSKA, per germline (reference sequence). The V and J ends lost 5 bases and 7 bases, in that order; junction bases with no gene match: 10. CDR3 length equals 13 residues.

Ten or more counts support this clonotype. The DNA for the CDR3 is TGTGCCAGCTCACCTCCCAGGCCCTCTGGAAACACCATATATTTT. Its translation is CASSPPRPSGNTIYF. The chain has TRBV18 and TRBJ1-3; no reliable D call. Germline lookup yields CDR1 KGHSH and CDR2 LQKENI. The CDR3 has 15 residues. V shed 3 bases and J shed 0 bases, with 9 bases lying between them. The full variable domain, rest sourced from reference TRBV18 and TRBJ1-3, is NAGVMQNPRHLVRRRGQEARLRCSPMKGHSHVYWYRQLPEEGLKFMVYLQKENIIDESGMPKERFSAEFPKEGPSILRIQQVVRGDSAAYFCASSPPRPSGNTIYFGEGSWLTVV.

This clonotype came up many times. This chain links TRBV4-1 with TRBJ2-3, with D uncertain. Germline CDR1 MGHRA, CDR2 YSYEKL. Deletions cut 4 bases from V and 6 bases from J, with 20 bases between. This CDR3 comprises 16 residues. For the CDR3, the DNA is TGCGCCAGCAGCCCACCTACGGATACCGGCAGGGATACGCAGTATTTT. It encodes CASSPPTDTGRDTQYF.